This TCR beta chain was sequenced in a study of early stage breast cancer tumors. Study in general: Invasive lobular carcinomas made up about 35% of the 12 ER+/PR+/HER2- tumors.

Some clones are missing from TCRdb's copy, which holds only in-frame ones; the method was immunoSEQ multiplex PCR. The table has tens of thousands of clones, approximately 76% seen once. This clone is a singleton in its sample. In germline, CDR1 is LNHDA, CDR2 SQIVND (reference sequence). Trimming took off 5 bases at V and 0 bases at J, with 11 bases between the two ends. CDR3 length equals 15 residues. This chain links TRBV19 with TRBJ1-5; weak D call: TRBD1 (5 bases). The source is a person aged 45 to 60 with breast cancer. Source material: blood. CDR3 amino acids: CASSPGTDSNQPQHF. The CDR3 DNA reads TGTGCCAGTAGTCCGGGGACGGATAGCAATCAGCCCCAGCATTTT.